This is a list of T cell receptor beta chains from one sample in a study of cytomegalovirus exposure and HLA in healthy donors. The repertoire was sequenced with immunoSEQ multiplex PCR; TCRdb's copy has only in-frame clones and lacks some. The sample has some 200,000 clones, less than 85% seen once. Sequencing used PBMCs. The receptors stem from a man aged 18-30 years in good health and CMV-seronegative. Both conserved end residues are part of each CDR3. A D gene is named only where the DNA matches it firmly. Some rows have no size entry. The others give once, few or many, or a class for an expanded clone.

V: TRBV5-1; D: NA; size: once; J: TRBJ2-5; CDR3: CASSPRDYQETQYF; DNA: TGCGCCAGCAGCCCGCGGGACTACCAAGAGACCCAGTACTTC
V: TRBV5-5; D: NA; size: NA; J: TRBJ1-2; CDR3: CASSLIRVTPHGYTF; DNA: TGTGCCAGCAGCTTGATCCGGGTCACCCCACATGGCTACACCTTC
V: TRBV6-5; D: TRBD1; size: once; J: TRBJ1-2; CDR3: CASSYEKTGHYGYTF; DNA: TGTGCCAGCAGTTACGAAAAGACAGGGCACTATGGCTACACCTTC
V: TRBV4-2; D: NA; size: NA; J: TRBJ2-1; CDR3: CASSQAISSSYNEQFF; DNA: TGTGCCAGCAGCCAAGCTATTTCTAGCAGTTACAATGAGCAGTTCTTC
V: TRBV7-8; D: NA; size: few; J: TRBJ2-5; CDR3: CASSSVVGTQYF; DNA: TGTGCCAGCAGCTCGGTGGTTGGGACCCAGTACTTC
V: TRBV10-3; D: NA; size: NA; J: TRBJ1-1; CDR3: CAISDFGRVEAFF; DNA: TGTGCCATCAGTGATTTCGGAAGAGTGGAGGCTTTCTTT
V: TRBV7-9; D: NA; size: NA; J: TRBJ2-7; CDR3: CASSQQGFYEQYF; DNA: TGTGCCAGCAGTCAACAGGGATTCTACGAGCAGTACTTC
V: TRBV5-1; D: NA; size: NA; J: TRBJ2-3; CDR3: CASSIGQYTDTQYF; DNA: TGCGCCAGCAGCATAGGACAGTACACAGATACGCAGTATTTT
V: TRBV27; D: NA; size: few; J: TRBJ2-7; CDR3: CASASQGNLPYEQYF; DNA: TGTGCCAGCGCCTCACAGGGAAATTTGCCCTACGAGCAGTACTTC
V: TRBV11-2; D: TRBD2; size: once; J: TRBJ2-7; CDR3: CASSFASGLVEQYF; DNA: TGTGCCAGCAGCTTCGCTAGCGGACTGGTCGAGCAGTACTTC
V: TRBV9; D: NA; size: NA; J: TRBJ2-7; CDR3: CASSGGQGPYEQYF; DNA: TGTGCCAGCAGCGGGGGCCAGGGGCCTTACGAGCAGTACTTC
V: TRBV14; D: NA; size: NA; J: TRBJ1-2; CDR3: CASSQRGNGRPGYTF; DNA: TGTGCCAGCAGCCAGCGGGGGAACGGGAGACCCGGCTACACCTTC
V: TRBV10-3; D: NA; size: NA; J: TRBJ2-6; CDR3: CAISRESGANVLTF; DNA: TGTGCCATCAGTCGCGAGAGCGGGGCCAACGTCCTGACTTTC
V: TRBV5-6; D: TRBD2; size: NA; J: TRBJ2-7; CDR3: CASRGVDEQYF; DNA: TGTGCCAGCCGGGGGGTAGACGAGCAGTACTTC
V: TRBV19; D: NA; size: NA; J: TRBJ1-2; CDR3: CASLRAGSAYGYTF; DNA: TGTGCCAGCCTTAGGGCGGGATCGGCCTATGGCTACACCTTC
V: TRBV4-1; D: TRBD1; size: NA; J: TRBJ1-2; CDR3: CASSRGTATYGYTF; DNA: TGCGCCAGCAGCCGAGGGACAGCAACCTATGGCTACACCTTC
V: TRBV30; D: NA; size: NA; J: TRBJ1-1; CDR3: CAGGNSGAFF; DNA: TGTGCCGGAGGGAACAGTGGAGCTTTCTTT
V: TRBV7-3; D: NA; size: NA; J: TRBJ2-6; CDR3: CASSRPVNRDTFLGANVLTF; DNA: TGTGCCAGCAGCCGGCCAGTAAACAGGGATACCTTTTTGGGGGCCAACGTCCTGACTTTC
V: TRBV6-6; D: TRBD2; size: NA; J: TRBJ2-3; CDR3: CASRTSGGYTDTQYF; DNA: TGTGCCAGTAGGACTAGCGGGGGGTACACAGATACGCAGTATTTT
V: TRBV21-1; D: NA; size: NA; J: TRBJ1-2; CDR3: CASSTLFGGQGAINYGYTF; DNA: TGTGCCAGCAGCACCCTCTTCGGGGGTCAGGGCGCCATTAACTATGGCTACACCTTC
V: TRBV4-1; D: TRBD2; size: NA; J: TRBJ2-7; CDR3: CASRSLADFFSYEQYF; DNA: TGCGCCAGCAGGTCACTAGCGGATTTCTTCTCCTACGAGCAGTACTTC
V: TRBV4-2; D: NA; size: NA; J: TRBJ2-7; CDR3: CASSHSRRTAGTYEQYF; DNA: TGTGCCAGCAGCCACTCCCGGAGGACAGCCGGGACCTACGAGCAGTACTTC
V: TRBV15; D: TRBD2; size: NA; J: TRBJ2-3; CDR3: CATSRDRIAGGDTQYF; DNA: TGTGCCACCAGCAGAGATAGGATAGCGGGAGGGGATACGCAGTATTTT
V: TRBV27; D: TRBD1; size: NA; J: TRBJ2-7; CDR3: CASSPATGILGQYF; DNA: TGTGCCAGCAGTCCCGCGACAGGGATCCTCGGGCAGTACTTC
V: TRBV5-1; D: TRBD1; size: few; J: TRBJ2-3; CDR3: CASSKTGGATDTQYF; DNA: TGCGCCAGCAGCAAGACAGGGGGCGCGACAGATACGCAGTATTTT
V: TRBV6-1; D: NA; size: NA; J: TRBJ2-6; CDR3: CASTQVATGANVLTF; DNA: TGTGCCAGCACCCAGGTGGCTACTGGGGCCAACGTCCTGACTTTC
V: TRBV10-3; D: TRBD1; size: NA; J: TRBJ2-1; CDR3: CAIRGQGTYNEQFF; DNA: TGTGCCATCAGGGGACAGGGGACCTACAATGAGCAGTTCTTC
V: TRBV28; D: NA; size: NA; J: TRBJ2-7; CDR3: CASSPTTAPATYEQYF; DNA: TGTGCCAGCAGTCCGACTACAGCCCCAGCAACCTACGAGCAGTACTTC
V: TRBV7-9; D: NA; size: once; J: TRBJ2-7; CDR3: CASSQDSSEQYF; DNA: TGTGCCAGCAGCCAGGACAGCTCAGAGCAGTACTTC
V: TRBV28; D: TRBD1; size: NA; J: TRBJ1-1; CDR3: CASSLVAGGMERTEAFF; DNA: TGTGCCAGCAGTTTAGTGGCAGGGGGCATGGAGCGCACTGAAGCTTTCTTT
V: TRBV19; D: NA; size: NA; J: TRBJ2-7; CDR3: CASSISTEQYF; DNA: TGTGCCAGTAGTATATCAACTGAGCAGTACTTC
V: TRBV2; D: NA; size: once; J: TRBJ2-3; CDR3: CASSVGLGGTDTQYF; DNA: TGTGCCAGCAGTGTGGGATTAGGGGGCACAGATACGCAGTATTTT
V: TRBV28; D: NA; size: NA; J: TRBJ2-3; CDR3: CASSEAADTQYF; DNA: TGTGCCTCCAGCGAGGCAGCAGATACGCAGTATTTT